A selection of T cell receptor beta chains follows, all from one sample in a study of T cell changes during pregnancy in multiple sclerosis. Clones were sequenced by immunoSEQ multiplex PCR, and TCRdb holds only the in-frame ones, with some missing. The table shows roughly 80,000 clones, with just over 90% occurring only once. Here the sequenced sample was peripheral blood, taken before pregnancy. Receptors were obtained from a female donor with multiple sclerosis, enrolled in a pregnancy study. CDR3s include the opening cysteine and the closing phenylalanine or tryptophan. The order of the fields is CDR3 protein, CDR3 DNA, CDR3 length, clone size, D gene, V gene, J gene. A D gene is named only where the DNA matches it firmly. Clone size, where shown, is once, few, many, or a class for clones that have expanded.

cdr3_aa: CASSTRTENYGYTF; cdr3_nt: TGTGCCAGTAGTACCCGGACAGAGAACTATGGCTACACCTTC; cdr3_length: 14; clone_size: -; d_call: -; v_call: TRBV19; j_call: TRBJ1-2
cdr3_aa: CASSLDRSNEQFF; cdr3_nt: TGTGCCAGCAGCTTAGATAGGAGCAATGAGCAGTTCTTC; cdr3_length: 13; clone_size: -; d_call: -; v_call: TRBV11-3; j_call: TRBJ2-1
cdr3_aa: CAISEASGSYNEQFF; cdr3_nt: TGTGCCATCAGTGAAGCTAGCGGGAGTTACAATGAGCAGTTCTTC; cdr3_length: 15; clone_size: few; d_call: TRBD2; v_call: TRBV10-3; j_call: TRBJ2-1
cdr3_aa: CASSRPSGTSDTIYF; cdr3_nt: TGTGCCAGTAGCAGACCCTCCGGGACTTCGGACACCATATATTTT; cdr3_length: 15; clone_size: -; d_call: -; v_call: TRBV19; j_call: TRBJ1-3
cdr3_aa: CATSSEKELTIQPQHF; cdr3_nt: TGTGCCACCAGCAGCGAAAAGGAGCTGACCATTCAGCCCCAGCATTTT; cdr3_length: 16; clone_size: -; d_call: -; v_call: TRBV15; j_call: TRBJ1-5
cdr3_aa: CASSLRGSYNEQFF; cdr3_nt: TGTGCCAGCAGCTTACGGGGCTCCTACAATGAGCAGTTCTTC; cdr3_length: 14; clone_size: -; d_call: -; v_call: TRBV7-2; j_call: TRBJ2-1
cdr3_aa: CASSLDRANYGYTF; cdr3_nt: TGCGCCAGCAGCTTGGACCGAGCTAACTATGGCTACACCTTC; cdr3_length: 14; clone_size: -; d_call: -; v_call: TRBV5-1; j_call: TRBJ1-2
cdr3_aa: CASSYGRAPQPQHF; cdr3_nt: TGTGCCAGCAGTTACGGCAGGGCTCCTCAGCCCCAGCATTTT; cdr3_length: 14; clone_size: -; d_call: -; v_call: TRBV6-6; j_call: TRBJ1-5
cdr3_aa: CASSFLSFEAFF; cdr3_nt: TGTGCCAGCAGCTTCCTAAGCTTTGAAGCTTTCTTT; cdr3_length: 12; clone_size: -; d_call: -; v_call: TRBV5-5; j_call: TRBJ1-1
cdr3_aa: CASSSSGGAGNEQFF; cdr3_nt: TGTGCCAGCAGCTCTAGCGGGGGGGCCGGCAATGAGCAGTTCTTC; cdr3_length: 15; clone_size: -; d_call: TRBD2; v_call: TRBV7-8; j_call: TRBJ2-1
cdr3_aa: CASSRAMAHGTSSHEQYF; cdr3_nt: TGTGCCAGCAGCCGTGCAATGGCCCACGGGACTAGCAGCCACGAGCAGTACTTC; cdr3_length: 18; clone_size: -; d_call: TRBD2; v_call: TRBV4-2; j_call: TRBJ2-7
cdr3_aa: CASRQRGGPGELFF; cdr3_nt: TGTGCCAGCCGCCAGCGGGGAGGGCCCGGGGAGCTGTTTTTT; cdr3_length: 14; clone_size: -; d_call: TRBD2; v_call: TRBV5-4; j_call: TRBJ2-2
cdr3_aa: CASKTGDEQYF; cdr3_nt: TGTGCCAGCAAGACGGGGGACGAGCAGTACTTC; cdr3_length: 11; clone_size: -; d_call: -; v_call: TRBV19; j_call: TRBJ2-7
cdr3_aa: CASSYGQSNQPQHF; cdr3_nt: TGTGCCAGCAGTTATGGACAGAGCAATCAGCCCCAGCATTTT; cdr3_length: 14; clone_size: -; d_call: -; v_call: TRBV6-6; j_call: TRBJ1-5
cdr3_aa: CASSGGTSGGYEQYF; cdr3_nt: TGTGCCAGCAGCGGGGGGACTAGCGGGGGATATGAGCAGTACTTC; cdr3_length: 15; clone_size: -; d_call: TRBD2; v_call: TRBV5-8; j_call: TRBJ2-7
cdr3_aa: CASSPGQGAYGNQPQHF; cdr3_nt: TGTGCCAGCAGCCCGGGACAGGGGGCTTACGGCAATCAGCCCCAGCATTTT; cdr3_length: 17; clone_size: few; d_call: TRBD1; v_call: TRBV9; j_call: TRBJ1-5
cdr3_aa: CASSLDGAVQETQYF; cdr3_nt: TGCGCCAGCAGCTTGGATGGGGCAGTTCAAGAGACCCAGTACTTC; cdr3_length: 15; clone_size: -; d_call: -; v_call: TRBV5-1; j_call: TRBJ2-5
cdr3_aa: CASRYSLAGFTDTQYF; cdr3_nt: TGTGCCAGCAGATACAGTCTAGCGGGTTTCACAGATACGCAGTATTTT; cdr3_length: 16; clone_size: -; d_call: TRBD2; v_call: TRBV27; j_call: TRBJ2-3
cdr3_aa: CASSYSLQANEYF; cdr3_nt: TGTGCCAGCAGTTACTCGCTCCAGGCCAACGAGTATTTT; cdr3_length: 13; clone_size: -; d_call: -; v_call: TRBV6-6; j_call: TRBJ2-3
cdr3_aa: CASSSLAGGLETQYF; cdr3_nt: TGTGCCAGCAGTTCACTAGCGGGGGGATTAGAGACCCAGTACTTC; cdr3_length: 15; clone_size: -; d_call: TRBD2; v_call: TRBV6-5; j_call: TRBJ2-5
cdr3_aa: CASSQTIDSGELFF; cdr3_nt: TGTGCCAGCAGCCAGACCATCGACTCCGGGGAGCTGTTTTTT; cdr3_length: 14; clone_size: few; d_call: -; v_call: TRBV7-3; j_call: TRBJ2-2
cdr3_aa: CASSSTYRRDSSYEQYF; cdr3_nt: TGTGCCAGCAGCTCCACGTATCGCCGGGACAGCTCCTACGAGCAGTACTTC; cdr3_length: 17; clone_size: -; d_call: TRBD1; v_call: TRBV7-9; j_call: TRBJ2-7
cdr3_aa: CASSQFGQEQFF; cdr3_nt: TGTGCCAGCAGCCAATTTGGACAGGAGCAGTTCTTC; cdr3_length: 12; clone_size: -; d_call: -; v_call: TRBV4-2; j_call: TRBJ2-1
cdr3_aa: CSVRLAGGSSSYEQYF; cdr3_nt: TGCAGCGTCCGTCTAGCGGGGGGCTCGAGCTCCTACGAGCAGTACTTC; cdr3_length: 16; clone_size: -; d_call: TRBD2; v_call: TRBV29-1; j_call: TRBJ2-7
cdr3_aa: CASAPPQRALNTEAFF; cdr3_nt: TGTGCCAGCGCCCCCCCGCAGCGGGCTCTGAACACTGAAGCTTTCTTT; cdr3_length: 16; clone_size: -; d_call: -; v_call: TRBV2; j_call: TRBJ1-1
cdr3_aa: CASSLSGTGNEKLFF; cdr3_nt: TGCGCCAGCAGCCTTTCCGGGACAGGGAATGAAAAACTGTTTTTT; cdr3_length: 15; clone_size: -; d_call: TRBD1; v_call: TRBV5-1; j_call: TRBJ1-4
cdr3_aa: CASSFSGTDTGELFF; cdr3_nt: TGCGCCAGCAGCTTTTCCGGGACAGACACCGGGGAGCTGTTTTTT; cdr3_length: 15; clone_size: -; d_call: TRBD1; v_call: TRBV5-1; j_call: TRBJ2-2
cdr3_aa: CASSEQGEDMVGYTF; cdr3_nt: TGTGCCAGCAGTGAACAGGGGGAAGATATGGTTGGCTACACCTTC; cdr3_length: 15; clone_size: -; d_call: TRBD1; v_call: TRBV6-1; j_call: TRBJ1-2
cdr3_aa: CASSLGQNYGYTF; cdr3_nt: TGTGCCAGTAGTTTAGGACAGAACTATGGCTACACCTTC; cdr3_length: 13; clone_size: -; d_call: -; v_call: TRBV19; j_call: TRBJ1-2
cdr3_aa: CASSPLAGGRNTQYF; cdr3_nt: TGTGCCAGCAGCCCACTAGCGGGGGGAAGGAATACGCAGTATTTT; cdr3_length: 15; clone_size: -; d_call: TRBD2; v_call: TRBV6-5; j_call: TRBJ2-3
cdr3_aa: CASSRTGGTEAFF; cdr3_nt: TGTGCCAGCTCAAGGACAGGGGGCACTGAAGCTTTCTTT; cdr3_length: 13; clone_size: few; d_call: TRBD1; v_call: TRBV18; j_call: TRBJ1-1
cdr3_aa: CASSRGREGETQYF; cdr3_nt: TGTGCCAGCAGCAGGGGGAGGGAGGGGGAGACCCAGTACTTC; cdr3_length: 14; clone_size: -; d_call: -; v_call: TRBV9; j_call: TRBJ2-5
cdr3_aa: CASALAGDNEQFF; cdr3_nt: TGTGCCAGCGCACTAGCGGGGGACAATGAGCAGTTCTTC; cdr3_length: 13; clone_size: -; d_call: TRBD2; v_call: TRBV7-3; j_call: TRBJ2-1